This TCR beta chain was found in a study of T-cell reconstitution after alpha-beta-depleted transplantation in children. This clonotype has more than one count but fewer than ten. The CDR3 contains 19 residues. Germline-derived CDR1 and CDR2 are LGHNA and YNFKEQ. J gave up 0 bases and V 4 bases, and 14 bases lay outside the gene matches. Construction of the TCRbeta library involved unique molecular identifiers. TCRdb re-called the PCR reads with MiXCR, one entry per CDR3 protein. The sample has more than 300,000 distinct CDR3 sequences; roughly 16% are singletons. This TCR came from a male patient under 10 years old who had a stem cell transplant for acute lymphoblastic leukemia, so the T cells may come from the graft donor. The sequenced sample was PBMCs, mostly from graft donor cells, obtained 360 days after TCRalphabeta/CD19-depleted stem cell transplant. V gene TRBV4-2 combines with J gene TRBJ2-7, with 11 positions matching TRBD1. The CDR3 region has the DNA TGTGCCAGCAGCCTTCTAGGGACAGGGGGATCCCCCAGCTCCTACGAGCAGTACTTC. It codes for CASSLLGTGGSPSSYEQYF.